This T cell receptor (beta chain) stems from a study of cytomegalovirus exposure and HLA in healthy donors. Clones were read by immunoSEQ multiplex PCR, and TCRdb kept only the in-frame ones, dropping some. The sample shows 52,000 or so clones, roughly nine tenths of them seen only once. Trimming removed 3 bases from V and 2 bases from J; junction bases left unmatched: 6. From germline, CDR1 is ENHRY and CDR2 SYGVKD. The CDR3 extends over 15 amino acids. Specimen: PBMCs. The chain carries TRBV10-3 and TRBJ2-5; 7 bases are shared with TRBD2. The receptor's source is a woman between 18 and 29 years old in good health and CMV-seronegative. The CDR3 sequence is CAISDMGGRQETQYF. The CDR3 nucleotides read TGTGCCATCAGTGATATGGGGGGGAGACAAGAGACCCAGTACTTC.